This T cell receptor (beta chain) was captured in a study of blood T cell repertoires in COVID-19 (dated by TCRdb to 2018 to 2021). Regarding the complete study: Collaborator samples came from the United States, Italy and Spain and covered acute and convalescent phases of COVID-19. The material from the prospective study consisted of cDNA or gDNA derived from T cells, B-cell-depleted T cells, or PBMCs. Deeply sampled blood TCRbeta repertoires from subjects exposed to, actively infected with, or recovered from COVID-19 were included in the dataset. The repertoires were released in a freely available public database meant as a resource for research on the immune response to SARS-CoV-2. Samples were obtained from the ongoing ImmuneRACE study (first 160 participants) and from some 1,300 subjects provided by 6 global collaborators. The sample metadata nearly always contained a de-identified subject ID, COVID-19 status, age in years and sex. Where available, HLA class I and class II types were obtained from metadata supplied by the sample provider rather than from assay-based typing. Study-wide findings and limitations: Clinical and demographic metadata were provided uncurated, with the amount varying by source and participant.

One collaborating source in Seattle enrolled patients during active infection and followed them longitudinally through the course of disease. Whole blood was collected in K2EDTA tubes by collaborating institutions according to the institutions' own protocols. For TCRbeta analysis, collaborator samples were shipped as frozen whole blood, as isolated PBMCs, or as DNA extracted from either sample type. V loses 3 bases of germline sequence and J loses 4 bases, and the interval between the two ends is 7 bases. The CDR1 and CDR2 encoded by the germline V gene are SGHAT and FQNNGV. The CDR3 measures 13 amino acids from cysteine to phenylalanine. Only the CDR3 DNA stays, 39 bases, in frame from base 1. TCRbeta CDR3 regions were amplified from genomic DNA using the immunoSEQ Assay, a bias-controlled multiplex PCR. The paper's processing steps were these. The number of nucleated cells in each sample was estimated by amplification of reference gene primers within the assay. Sequence reads were collapsed and filtered to measure the absolute abundance of every unique TCRbeta CDR3 rearrangement. Productive Simpson clonality was computed per sample as the square root of Simpson's diversity index over productive rearrangements. Sourced from immuneACCESS, this table was stored by TCRdb with only in-frame sequences that have V and J called. A share of the clones is absent; for the studies checked, an unresolved V gene accounts for under half, and the remainder has no known explanation. V and J calls and clone size follow that table, whereas D and trimming were derived from the DNA. For this sample the table gives some 56,000 clones, of which 80% to 90% were detected only once. The biggest ten clones account for roughly 6.5% of the sample.

This clone was detected once. The target of this receptor is not known. No base qualities exist here, and no much larger clone lies one base off it. This receptor was obtained from an older woman with COVID-19, enrolled during active disease. The sequence is built from TRBV11-2 and TRBJ2-1; the D gene is not confidently resolved. Material for sequencing was peripheral blood. Read as DNA, the sequence is TGTGCCAGCAGCTTGGGCCTATACAATGAGCAGTTCTTC. This yields the protein CASSLGLYNEQFF.